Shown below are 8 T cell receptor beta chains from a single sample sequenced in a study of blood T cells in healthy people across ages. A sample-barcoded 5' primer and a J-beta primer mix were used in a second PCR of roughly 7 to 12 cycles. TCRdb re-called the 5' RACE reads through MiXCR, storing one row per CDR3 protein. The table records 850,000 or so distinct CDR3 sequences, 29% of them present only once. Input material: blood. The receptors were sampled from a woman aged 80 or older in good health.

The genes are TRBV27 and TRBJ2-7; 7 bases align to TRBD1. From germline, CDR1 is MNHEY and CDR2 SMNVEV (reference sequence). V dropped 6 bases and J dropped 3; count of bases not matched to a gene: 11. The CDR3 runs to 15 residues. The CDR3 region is CASSQDWGTDYEQYF. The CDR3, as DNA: TGTGCCAGCAGCCAAGATTGGGGGACAGACTACGAGCAGTACTTC.

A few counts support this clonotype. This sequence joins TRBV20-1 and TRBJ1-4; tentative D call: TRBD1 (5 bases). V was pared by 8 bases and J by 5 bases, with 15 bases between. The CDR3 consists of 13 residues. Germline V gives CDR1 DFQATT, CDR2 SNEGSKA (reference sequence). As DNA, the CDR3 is TGCAGTTCCCGACAGAGCTTAAATGAAAAACTGTTTTTT. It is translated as CSSRQSLNEKLFF.

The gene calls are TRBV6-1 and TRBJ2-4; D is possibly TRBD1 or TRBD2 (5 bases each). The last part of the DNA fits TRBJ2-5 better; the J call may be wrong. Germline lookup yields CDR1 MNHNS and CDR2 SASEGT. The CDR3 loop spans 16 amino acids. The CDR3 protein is CASMNGFGTVQETQYF. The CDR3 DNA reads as TGTGCCAGCATGAACGGATTTGGGACGGTCCAAGAGACCCAGTACTTC.

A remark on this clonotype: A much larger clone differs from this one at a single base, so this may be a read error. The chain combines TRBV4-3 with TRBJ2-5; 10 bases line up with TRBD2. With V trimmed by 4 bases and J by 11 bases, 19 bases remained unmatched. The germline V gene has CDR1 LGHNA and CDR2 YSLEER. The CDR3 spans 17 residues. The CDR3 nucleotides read TGCGCCAGCAGCCTTCAACCCGGGACTAGCGACTACAATGAGCAGTACTTC. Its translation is CASSLQPGTSDYNEQYF.

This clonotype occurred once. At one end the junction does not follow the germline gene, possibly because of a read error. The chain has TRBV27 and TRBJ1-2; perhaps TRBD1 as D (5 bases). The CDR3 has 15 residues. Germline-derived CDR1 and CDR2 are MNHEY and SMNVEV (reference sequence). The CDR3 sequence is CASSLTASLNYGYIF. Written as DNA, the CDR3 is TGTGCCAGCAGCCTGACAGCCTCCTTAAACTATGGCTACATCTTC.

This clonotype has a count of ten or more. CDR3 nucleotide sequence: TGCAGTGCTAGGTCGCCGGGGGTCTCTAACTATGGCTACACCTTC. Translation gives CSARSPGVSNYGYTF. This chain joins TRBV20-1 and TRBJ1-2, with D tentatively TRBD1 (5 bases). The length of the CDR3 is 15 residues. Germline V gene sequence: CDR1 DFQATT, CDR2 SNEGSKA (reference sequence). Trimming took 3 bases from V and 0 from J, leaving 14 bases between them.

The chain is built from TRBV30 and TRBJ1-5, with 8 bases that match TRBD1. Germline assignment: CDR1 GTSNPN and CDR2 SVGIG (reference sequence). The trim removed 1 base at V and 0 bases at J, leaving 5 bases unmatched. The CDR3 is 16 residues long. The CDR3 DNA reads TGTGCCTGGAGTGGACAGGGGAGGCTTAGCAATCAGCCCCAGCATTTT. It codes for CAWSGQGRLSNQPQHF.

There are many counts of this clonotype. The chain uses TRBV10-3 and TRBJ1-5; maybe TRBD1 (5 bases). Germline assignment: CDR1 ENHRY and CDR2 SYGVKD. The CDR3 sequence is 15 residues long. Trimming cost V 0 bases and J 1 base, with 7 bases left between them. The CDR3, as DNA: TGTGCCATCAGTGAGTCCGGGGGGAGCAATCAGCCCCAGCATTTT. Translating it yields CAISESGGSNQPQHF.